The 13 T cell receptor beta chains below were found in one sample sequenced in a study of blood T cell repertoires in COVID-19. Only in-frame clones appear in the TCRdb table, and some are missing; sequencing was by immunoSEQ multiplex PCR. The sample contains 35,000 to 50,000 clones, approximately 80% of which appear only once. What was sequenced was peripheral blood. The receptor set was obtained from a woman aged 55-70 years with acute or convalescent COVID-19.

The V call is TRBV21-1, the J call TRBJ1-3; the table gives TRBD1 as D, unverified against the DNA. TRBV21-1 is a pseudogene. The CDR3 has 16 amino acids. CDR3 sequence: CASSNYGGQGGNTIYF. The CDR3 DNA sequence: TGTGCCAGCAGCAACTACGGGGGACAGGGGGGAAACACCATATATTTT.

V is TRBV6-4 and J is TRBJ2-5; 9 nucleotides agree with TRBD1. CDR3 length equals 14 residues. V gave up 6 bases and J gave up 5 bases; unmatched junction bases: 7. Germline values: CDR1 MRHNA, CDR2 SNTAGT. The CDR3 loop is CASSQTGGSETQYF. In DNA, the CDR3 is TGTGCCAGCAGCCAGACAGGGGGGTCGGAGACCCAGTACTTC.

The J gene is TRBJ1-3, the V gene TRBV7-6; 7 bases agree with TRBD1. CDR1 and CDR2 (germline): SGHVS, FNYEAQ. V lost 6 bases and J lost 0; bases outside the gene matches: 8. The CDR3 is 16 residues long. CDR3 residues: CASSSGGGLSGNTIYF. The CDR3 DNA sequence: TGTGCCAGCAGTTCAGGGGGAGGCCTCTCTGGAAACACCATATATTTT.

CDR3 sequence (DNA): TGTGCCAGCAGTTACTCGAAACTCGCTTTAAGTAATACGCAGTATTTT. Translation: CASSYSKLALSNTQYF. V usage is TRBV6-5 and J usage is TRBJ2-3; no clear D gene. From germline, CDR1 is MNHEY and CDR2 SVGAGI. V was cut by 0 bases and J by 7 bases, with 17 bases left in between. The CDR3 runs 16 residues.

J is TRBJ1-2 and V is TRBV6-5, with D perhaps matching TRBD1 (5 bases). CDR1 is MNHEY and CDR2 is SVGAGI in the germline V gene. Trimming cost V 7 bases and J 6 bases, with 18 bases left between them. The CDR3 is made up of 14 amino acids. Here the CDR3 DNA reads TGTGCCAGCACTTCCGGACAACCGCCGGATGGCTACACCTTC. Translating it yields CASTSGQPPDGYTF.

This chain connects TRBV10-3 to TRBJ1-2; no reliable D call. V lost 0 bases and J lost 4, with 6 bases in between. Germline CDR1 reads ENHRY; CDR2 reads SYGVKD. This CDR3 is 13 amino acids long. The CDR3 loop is CAISESGSYGYTF. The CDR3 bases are TGTGCCATCAGTGAGTCGGGGAGCTATGGCTACACCTTC.

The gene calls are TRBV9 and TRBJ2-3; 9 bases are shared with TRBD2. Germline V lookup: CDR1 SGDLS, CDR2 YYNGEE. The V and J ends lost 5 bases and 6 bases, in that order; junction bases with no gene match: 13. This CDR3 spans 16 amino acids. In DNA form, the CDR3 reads TGTGCCAGCAGGACGGGGACCCAGCGGGAGGTGGATACGCAGTATTTT. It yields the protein CASRTGTQREVDTQYF.

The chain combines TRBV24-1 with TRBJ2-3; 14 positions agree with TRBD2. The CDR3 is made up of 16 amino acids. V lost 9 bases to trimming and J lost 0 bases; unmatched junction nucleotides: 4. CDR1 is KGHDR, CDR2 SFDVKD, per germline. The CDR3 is CATGLAGGSSTDTQYF. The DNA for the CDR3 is TGTGCCACCGGACTAGCGGGGGGTTCTAGCACAGATACGCAGTATTTT.

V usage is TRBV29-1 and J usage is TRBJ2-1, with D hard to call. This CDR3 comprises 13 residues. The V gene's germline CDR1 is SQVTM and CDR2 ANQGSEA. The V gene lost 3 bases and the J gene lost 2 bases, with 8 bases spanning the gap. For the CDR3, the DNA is TGCAGCGTTGAGCTTGCGACCTACAATGAGCAGTTCTTC. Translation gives CSVELATYNEQFF.

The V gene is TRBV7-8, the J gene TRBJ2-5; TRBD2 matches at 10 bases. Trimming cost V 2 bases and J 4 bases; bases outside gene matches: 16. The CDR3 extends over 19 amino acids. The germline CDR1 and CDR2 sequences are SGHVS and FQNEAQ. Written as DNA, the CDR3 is TGTGCCAGCAGCTTACTAGGTGGTAGCGGGGGGTTTCTGGGAGAGACCCAGTACTTC. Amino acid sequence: CASSLLGGSGGFLGETQYF.

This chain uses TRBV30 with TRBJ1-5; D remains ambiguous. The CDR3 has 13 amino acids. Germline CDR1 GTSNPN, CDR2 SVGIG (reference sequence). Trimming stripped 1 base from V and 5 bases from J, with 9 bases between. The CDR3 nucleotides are TGTGCCTGGAGTGAAGGGAGTTATCAGCCCCAGCATTTT. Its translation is CAWSEGSYQPQHF.

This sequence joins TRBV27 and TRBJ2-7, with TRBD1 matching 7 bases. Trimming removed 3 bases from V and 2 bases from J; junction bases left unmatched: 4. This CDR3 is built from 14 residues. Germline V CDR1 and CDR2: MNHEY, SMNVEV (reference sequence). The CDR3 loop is CASSFIDRAYEQYF. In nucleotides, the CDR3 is TGTGCCAGCAGTTTTATTGACAGGGCCTACGAGCAGTACTTC.

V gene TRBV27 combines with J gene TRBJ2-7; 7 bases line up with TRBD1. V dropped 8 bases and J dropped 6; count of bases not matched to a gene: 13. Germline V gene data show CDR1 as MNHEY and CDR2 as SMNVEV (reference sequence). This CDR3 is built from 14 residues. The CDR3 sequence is CASARDRALGEQYF. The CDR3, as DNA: TGTGCCAGCGCTCGAGACAGGGCCCTCGGCGAGCAGTACTTC.